The 18 T cell receptor beta chains below come from one sample, sequenced in a study of cytomegalovirus exposure and HLA in healthy donors. Primers for the PCR totalled 60 Vbeta and 13 Jbeta. Measured with immunoSEQ multiplex PCR; TCRdb has only the in-frame clones, and not every one. The sample lists about 150,000 clones, nearly 80% occurring once. The sequenced material came from PBMCs. The source is a woman aged 40 to 49 in good health and CMV-seronegative.

V usage is TRBV7-2 and J usage is TRBJ2-1; 8 nucleotides align to TRBD2. Per germline, CDR1 SGHTA and CDR2 FQGNSA. V was clipped by 0 bases and J by 4 bases; unmatched bases: 2. CDR3 length: 15 amino acids. CDR3: CASSLARGAYNEQFF. The CDR3 DNA is TGTGCCAGCAGCTTAGCGCGGGGGGCGTACAATGAGCAGTTCTTC.

This sequence joins TRBV7-6 and TRBJ2-1, with D tentatively TRBD2 (6 bases). The germline V and J ends were trimmed by 5 bases and 7 bases, with 15 bases remaining between them. CDR1 is SGHVS, CDR2 FNYEAQ, per germline. The CDR3 extends over 14 amino acids. CDR3 nucleotide sequence: TGTGCCAGCAGCCTCCTGTCTAGCGCTAATGAGCAGTTCTTC. Amino acid sequence: CASSLLSSANEQFF.

The table lists this clone with a few counts. The J gene is TRBJ1-6, the V gene TRBV2, with D hard to call. Germline V CDR1 and CDR2: SNHLY, FYNNEI. V lost 3 bases and J lost 3, with 12 bases in between. The CDR3 consists of 16 residues. CDR3: CASSEAGGSYNSPLHF. DNA of the CDR3: TGTGCCAGCAGTGAGGCGGGTGGGAGCTATAATTCACCCCTCCACTTT.

CDR3 bases: TGCGCCAGCAGCTTGAATCAGGGGGAGAATGAAGCTTTCTTT. Amino acids: CASSLNQGENEAFF. The J gene is TRBJ1-1, the V gene TRBV5-1; TRBD1 matches at 7 bases. The CDR3 loop spans 14 amino acids. CDR1 is SGHRS, CDR2 YFSETQ, per germline. V shed 1 base and J 7 bases; nucleotides not matched to a gene: 7. The full variable domain, completed using reference TRBV5-1 and TRBJ1-1, is KAGVTQTPRYLIKTRGQQVTLSCSPISGHRSVSWYQQTPGQGLQFLFEYFSETQRNKGNFPGRFSGRQFSNSRSEMNVSTLELGDSALYLCASSLNQGENEAFFGQGTRLTVV.

This chain links TRBV4-1 with TRBJ1-2; the match to TRBD1 covers 7 bases. The CDR3 contains 18 residues. Germline loops: CDR1 MGHRA, CDR2 YSYEKL. The V segment lost 1 base and the J segment 8 bases; nucleotides outside the gene matches: 19. The CDR3 loop is CASSQAVPRLKGARGYTF. CDR3 DNA: TGCGCCAGCAGCCAAGCCGTTCCGCGACTAAAGGGGGCGAGGGGCTACACCTTC.

The V call is TRBV28, the J call TRBJ2-5, with 10 bases lining up with TRBD1. The J call is doubtful: the DNA matches TRBJ2-7 better. The CDR3 is 15 residues long. Germline V CDR1 and CDR2: MDHEN, SYDVKM. CDR3 protein: CASTLRTGGINEQYF. Written as DNA, the CDR3 is TGTGCCAGTACCCTACGGACAGGGGGTATAAACGAGCAGTACTTC.

The rearrangement uses TRBV7-2 and TRBJ1-5; no firm D call. Trimming cost V 1 base and J 3 bases, with 4 bases left between them. Germline V gene sequence: CDR1 SGHTA, CDR2 FQGNSA. The CDR3 consists of 13 residues. This CDR3 reads CASSLVDNQPQHF. DNA of the CDR3: TGTGCCAGCAGCTTAGTAGACAATCAGCCCCAGCATTTT.

The rearrangement joins TRBV5-6 to TRBJ2-3; D unresolved. CDR1 and CDR2 from the germline V gene are SGHDT and YYEEEE. Trimming stripped 4 bases from V and 9 bases from J, with 12 bases between. This CDR3 comprises 12 residues. The CDR3 spells CASSLREPTQYF. CDR3 coding DNA: TGTGCCAGCAGCCTCCGCGAGCCCACGCAGTATTTT. Variable domain in full (rest from reference TRBV5-6 and TRBJ2-3): DAGVTQSPTHLIKTRGQQVTLRCSPKSGHDTVSWYQQALGQGPQFIFQYYEEEERQRGNFPDRFSGHQFPNYSSELNVNALLLGDSALYLCASSLREPTQYFGPGTRLTVL.

The chain has TRBV9 and TRBJ2-7; no definite D call. The CDR3 sequence is 14 residues long. The V gene's germline CDR1 is SGDLS and CDR2 YYNGEE. The V end was cut by 0 bases, the J end by 0 bases, with 7 bases between. The CDR3 DNA sequence: TGTGCCAGCAGCGTAGGGGCCACCTCCTACGAGCAGTACTTC. Protein: CASSVGATSYEQYF.

This chain uses TRBV2 with TRBJ2-7, with TRBD2 matching 9 bases. Trimming cost V 6 bases and J 3 bases; bases outside gene matches: 9. This CDR3 region has 15 residues. Germline-derived CDR1 and CDR2 are SNHLY and FYNNEI. CDR3 sequence (DNA): TGTGCCAGCAGACGGGAACCTAGCGGGGTCTACGAGCAGTACTTC. Translated: CASRREPSGVYEQYF.

This clone came up a few times. The rearrangement uses TRBV5-1 and TRBJ2-6, with TRBD1 matching 11 bases. J lost 0 bases, V lost 10 bases, and 15 bases had no gene match. CDR3 length: 19 residues. Germline V gives CDR1 SGHRS, CDR2 YFSETQ. CDR3 DNA sequence: TGCGCCTCCGGCGGACAGGGGGCTTTTTCTTCCTCTGGGGCCAACGTCCTGACTTTC. The encoded protein is CASGGQGAFSSSGANVLTF. Looking up the rest from reference TRBV5-1 and TRBJ2-6 gives the full variable domain: KAGVTQTPRYLIKTRGQQVTLSCSPISGHRSVSWYQQTPGQGLQFLFEYFSETQRNKGNFPGRFSGRQFSNSRSEMNVSTLELGDSALYLCASGGQGAFSSSGANVLTFGAGSRLTVL.

This chain uses TRBV6-5 with TRBJ1-3, with D possibly TRBD1 on 5 matching bases. Germline CDR1 reads MNHEY; CDR2 reads SVGAGI. This CDR3 contains 15 residues. The germline V and J ends were trimmed by 5 bases and 0 bases, with 11 bases remaining between them. CDR3 loop: CASSQTGHSGNTIYF. The CDR3 DNA reads as TGTGCCAGCAGTCAAACTGGACACTCTGGAAACACCATATATTTT.

CDR3 sequence (DNA): TGTGCCAGCAGCCCCGCGGGGGCTTCTAACTATGGCTACACCTTC. This sequence encodes CASSPAGASNYGYTF. The chain has TRBV5-5 and TRBJ1-2; the D gene is possibly TRBD1 (6 bases). The CDR3 has 15 residues. The V end was cut by 4 bases, the J end by 0 bases, with 13 bases between. In germline, CDR1 is SGHKS, CDR2 YYEKEE (reference sequence).

The rearrangement joins TRBV5-6 to TRBJ1-2; 11 nucleotides line up with TRBD1. Trimming removed 1 base from V and 6 bases from J; junction bases left unmatched: 8. In germline, CDR1 is SGHDT, CDR2 YYEEEE. This CDR3 comprises 16 residues. Here the CDR3 DNA reads TGTGCCAGCAGCTTGTTTCGGGACAGGGGGTCCCATGGCTACACCTTC. This translates into CASSLFRDRGSHGYTF.

This chain connects TRBV7-9 to TRBJ1-4; weak D call: TRBD1 (5 bases). This CDR3 is 16 amino acids long. Per the germline V gene, CDR1 is SEHNR and CDR2 is FQNEAQ (reference sequence). V dropped 2 bases and J dropped 7 bases, with 17 bases sitting between them. The DNA for the CDR3 is TGTGCCAGCAGCTTAAAAGGGGCCCGGGGGGGTGAAAAACTGTTTTTT. Its protein product is CASSLKGARGGEKLFF.

The genes are TRBV15 and TRBJ1-1; 8 bases align to TRBD1. This CDR3 spans 15 amino acids. The V gene's germline CDR1 is LNHNV and CDR2 YYDKDF (reference sequence). The V gene end was trimmed by 1 base and the J gene end by 4 bases; junction bases not matched to a gene: 5. The CDR3 coding sequence is TGTGCCACCAGCAGAGTGGTCAGGGGGCCCACTGAAGCTTTCTTT. As protein: CATSRVVRGPTEAFF.

This clone was observed a single time. V gene TRBV27 combines with J gene TRBJ2-1; D perhaps matches TRBD2 (6 bases). Germline V gene data show CDR1 as MNHEY and CDR2 as SMNVEV (reference sequence). V lost 5 bases and J 5 bases, leaving 16 bases between the germline ends. The CDR3 covers 15 residues. CDR3 in DNA: TGTGCCAGCAGTCCAAGCGGGCTGATGAACAATGAGCAGTTCTTC. This encodes CASSPSGLMNNEQFF.

The chain uses TRBV19 and TRBJ2-5; TRBD2 aligns across 7 bases. The CDR3 runs 15 residues. CDR1 LNHDA and CDR2 SQIVND come from the germline V gene (reference sequence). The J segment lost 7 bases and the V segment lost 3 bases, leaving 11 bases of the junction unmatched. CDR3 bases: TGTGCCAGTAGTATCGGGCGGGGGAATCTAGGGACCCAGTACTTC. Its translation is CASSIGRGNLGTQYF.